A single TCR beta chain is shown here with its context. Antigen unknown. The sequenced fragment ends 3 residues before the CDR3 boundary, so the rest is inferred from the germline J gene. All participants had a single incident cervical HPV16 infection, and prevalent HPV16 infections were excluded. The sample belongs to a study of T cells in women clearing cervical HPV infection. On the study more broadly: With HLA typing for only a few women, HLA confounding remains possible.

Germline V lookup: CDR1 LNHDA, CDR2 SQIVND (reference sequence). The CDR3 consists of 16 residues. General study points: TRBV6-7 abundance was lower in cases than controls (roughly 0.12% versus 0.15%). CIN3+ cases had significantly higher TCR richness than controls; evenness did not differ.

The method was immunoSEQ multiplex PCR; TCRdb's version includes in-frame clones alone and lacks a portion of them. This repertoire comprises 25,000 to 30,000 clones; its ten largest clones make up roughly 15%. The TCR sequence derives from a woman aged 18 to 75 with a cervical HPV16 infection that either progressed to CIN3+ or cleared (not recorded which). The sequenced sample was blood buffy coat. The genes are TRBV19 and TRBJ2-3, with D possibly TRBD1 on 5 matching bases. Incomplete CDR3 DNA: TGTGCCAGTAGTATAGTGAACAGGTGGGGCAATCAGCCG. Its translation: CASSIVNRWGNQP. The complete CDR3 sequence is CASSIVNRWGNQPQYF. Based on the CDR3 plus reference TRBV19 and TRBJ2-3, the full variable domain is DGGITQSPKYLFRKEGQNVTLSCEQNLNHDAMYWYRQDPGQGLRLIYYSQIVNDFQKGDIAEGYSVSREKKESFPLTVTSAQKNPTAFYLCASSIVNRWGNQPQYFGPGTRLTVL.